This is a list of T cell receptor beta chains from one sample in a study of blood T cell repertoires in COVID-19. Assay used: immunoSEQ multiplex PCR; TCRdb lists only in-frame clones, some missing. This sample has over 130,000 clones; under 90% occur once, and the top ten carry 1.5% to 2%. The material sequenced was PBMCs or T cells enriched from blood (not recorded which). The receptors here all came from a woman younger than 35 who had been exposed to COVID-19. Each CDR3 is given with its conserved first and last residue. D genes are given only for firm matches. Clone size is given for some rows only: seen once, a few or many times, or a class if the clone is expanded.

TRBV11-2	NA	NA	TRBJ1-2	TGTGCCAGCAGCTTATCCAGGGACTATGGCTACACCTTC	CASSLSRDYGYTF
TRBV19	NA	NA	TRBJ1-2	TGTGCCAGTAGTCCAGAGGGCGGACCGACCTATGGCTACACCTTC	CASSPEGGPTYGYTF
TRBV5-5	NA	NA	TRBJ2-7	TGTGCCAGCAGCTGGAGCTACGAGCAGTACTTC	CASSWSYEQYF
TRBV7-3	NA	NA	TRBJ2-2	TGTGCCAGCAGCTTAAGGCGGGACGGGGAGCTGTTTTTT	CASSLRRDGELFF
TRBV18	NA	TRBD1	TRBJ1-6	TGTGCCAGCTCGACAGGGACACCGAATTCACCCCTCCACTTT	CASSTGTPNSPLHF
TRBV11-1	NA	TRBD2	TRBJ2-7	TGTGCCAGCAGCTCCAGACTAGCGGGGGGAAACGAGCAGTACTTC	CASSSRLAGGNEQYF
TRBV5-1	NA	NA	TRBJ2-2	TGCGCCAGCAGCTTGGTGGCGGGATTTACCGGGGAGCTGTTTTTT	CASSLVAGFTGELFF
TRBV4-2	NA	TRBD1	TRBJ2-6	TGTGCCAGCAGCCCCCGGGACAGGGGATCCTCTGGGGCCAACGTCCTGACTTTC	CASSPRDRGSSGANVLTF
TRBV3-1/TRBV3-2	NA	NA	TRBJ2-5	TGTGCCAGCAGCCTAGGGGGTGTGGGGAGAGGGGAGACCCAGTACTTC	CASSLGGVGRGETQYF
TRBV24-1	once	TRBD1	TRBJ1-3	TGTGCCACCCAGGGGGCCAACTCTGGAAACACCATATATTTT	CATQGANSGNTIYF
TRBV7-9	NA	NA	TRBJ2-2	TGTGCCAGCAGCGCGACGGGGGGCCCGAACACCGGGGAGCTGTTTTTT	CASSATGGPNTGELFF
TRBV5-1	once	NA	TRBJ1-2	TGCGCCAGCAGCTCTCAGGGTGAAGGCTACACCTTC	CASSSQGEGYTF
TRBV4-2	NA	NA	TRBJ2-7	TGTGCCAGCAGCCAAGATGAGTTGCGATACGAGCAGTACTTC	CASSQDELRYEQYF
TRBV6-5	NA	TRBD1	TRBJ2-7	TGTGCCAGCAGTTACTCGGTCTGGGACAGCTACGAGCAGTACTTC	CASSYSVWDSYEQYF
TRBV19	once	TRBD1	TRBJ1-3	TGTGCCAGTAGTGCCGGGACAGGGTCACCCTCTGGAAACACCATATATTTT	CASSAGTGSPSGNTIYF
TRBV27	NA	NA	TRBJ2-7	TGTGCCAGCAGTTTAATTGGCGCAGGGTCGGTCTACGAGCAGTACTTC	CASSLIGAGSVYEQYF
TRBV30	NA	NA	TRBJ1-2	TGTGCCTGGAGTGACCACAGGGTAGGCTACACCTTC	CAWSDHRVGYTF
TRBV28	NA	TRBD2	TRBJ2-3	TGTGCCAGCAGTTCCCACGGGGGGGGAGATACGCAGTATTTT	CASSSHGGGDTQYF
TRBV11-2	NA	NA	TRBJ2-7	TGTGCCAGCAGTGGACAACTCTACGAGCAGTACTTC	CASSGQLYEQYF
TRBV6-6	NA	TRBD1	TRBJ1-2	TGTGCCAGCAAGCCTTCGGGACAGGCCATCTATGGCTACACCTTC	CASKPSGQAIYGYTF
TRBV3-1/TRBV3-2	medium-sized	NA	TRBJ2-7	TGTGCCAGCAGCCAGTCGATCGGAGTTTCCTACGAGCAGTACTTC	CASSQSIGVSYEQYF
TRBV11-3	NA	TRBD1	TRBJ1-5	TGTGCCAGCAGCCCAAAAGGGACAGCCGTTAATCAGCCCCAGCATTTT	CASSPKGTAVNQPQHF
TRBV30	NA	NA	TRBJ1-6	TGTGCCTGGAGTCACCTGACAAGAAATAATTCACCCCTCCACTTT	CAWSHLTRNNSPLHF
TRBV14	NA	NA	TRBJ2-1	TGTGCCACCGCCCCCACGGGACTCGCCTACAATGAGCAGTTCTTC	CATAPTGLAYNEQFF
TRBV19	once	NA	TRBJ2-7	TGTGCCAGTAGTCCCGGACAAGTGTACGAGCAGTACTTC	CASSPGQVYEQYF
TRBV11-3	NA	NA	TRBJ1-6	TGTGCCAGCAGCTTAGCGGTGAATTCACCCCTCCACTTT	CASSLAVNSPLHF
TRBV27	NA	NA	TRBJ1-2	TGTGCCAGCAGTTTGCGGGGGGCGCCCGGCTACACCTTC	CASSLRGAPGYTF
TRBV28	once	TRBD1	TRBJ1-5	TGTGCCAGCAGTTTACAGGTTCAGGGGGCCGGTCAGCCCCAGCATTTT	CASSLQVQGAGQPQHF
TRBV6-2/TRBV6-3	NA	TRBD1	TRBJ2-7	TGTGCCAGCAGTTACATCTTCCTCGGCTCACAGGGGGCGAGGGAGCAGTACTTC	CASSYIFLGSQGAREQYF
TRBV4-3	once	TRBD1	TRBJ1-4	TGCGCCAGCAGCCAAGAACGTGGGACAGAAGTCATTAATGAAAAACTGTTTTTT	CASSQERGTEVINEKLFF
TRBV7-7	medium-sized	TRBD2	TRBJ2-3	TGTGCCAGCAGCTCCGGGACTAGCGACACAGATACGCAGTATTTT	CASSSGTSDTDTQYF
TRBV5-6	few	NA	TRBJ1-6	TGTGCCAGCAGCTTGGGCCACACTAATTCACCCCTCCACTTT	CASSLGHTNSPLHF
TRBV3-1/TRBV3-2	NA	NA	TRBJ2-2	TGTGCCAGCAGCCACTTCCGTCTAAACACCGGGGAGCTGTTTTTT	CASSHFRLNTGELFF
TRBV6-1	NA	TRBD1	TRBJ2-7	TGTGCCAGCAGTGACCAACCGCCAGGACAGGGGACTCACGAGCAGTACTTC	CASSDQPPGQGTHEQYF
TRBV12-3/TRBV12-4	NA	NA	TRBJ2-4	TGTGCCAGCACCCCTCAGACCAAAAACATTCAGTACTTC	CASTPQTKNIQYF
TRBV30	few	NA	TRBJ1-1	TGTGCCTGGAAGGACAACGAGTTTGAAGCTTTCTTT	CAWKDNEFEAFF
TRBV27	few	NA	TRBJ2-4	TGTGCCAGCAGTCCCTTCGCGGGCGTGAACATTCAGTACTTC	CASSPFAGVNIQYF
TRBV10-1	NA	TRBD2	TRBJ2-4	TGCGCCAGCAGTTCCGGGACTAGCCCAAGGATTGGCAAAAACATTCAGTACTTC	CASSSGTSPRIGKNIQYF
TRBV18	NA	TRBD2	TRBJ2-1	TGTGCCAGCTCACCGCGGGAGGGTGACAATGAGCAGTTCTTC	CASSPREGDNEQFF
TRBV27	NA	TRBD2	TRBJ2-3	TGTGCCAGCAGTTTGTTGGACAGCTGGGGGCGGGAGGGGCCAGATACGCAGTATTTT	CASSLLDSWGREGPDTQYF
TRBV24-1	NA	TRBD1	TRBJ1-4	TGTGCCACGGCCGGGACAGGGAGTGAAAAACTGTTTTTT	CATAGTGSEKLFF
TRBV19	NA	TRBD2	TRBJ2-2	TGTGCCAGTAGTACTCTAGCGGGAGGGGCCGGGGAGCTGTTTTTT	CASSTLAGGAGELFF
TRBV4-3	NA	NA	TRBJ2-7	TGCGCCAGCAGCCCGAAACCGGGACTGGGCTACGAGCAGTACTTC	CASSPKPGLGYEQYF
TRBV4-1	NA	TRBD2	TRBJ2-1	TGCGCCAGCAGCCGGGGGACTAGCGGGAGTTTTGGTGAGCAGTTCTTC	CASSRGTSGSFGEQFF
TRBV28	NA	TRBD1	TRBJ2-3	TGTGCCAGCAGTTTACTCCCAGGGACAGCTGACACAGATACGCAGTATTTT	CASSLLPGTADTDTQYF
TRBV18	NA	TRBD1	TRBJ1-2	TGTGCCAGCTCACCAATGGCCGGGACAGACAACTATGGCTACACCTTC	CASSPMAGTDNYGYTF
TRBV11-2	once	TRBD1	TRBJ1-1	TGTGCCAGCAGCTCATTAAAGGGACAGGGGACTGAAGCTTTCTTT	CASSSLKGQGTEAFF
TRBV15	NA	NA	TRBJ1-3	TGTGCCACCAGCAGAGGATTTTTGAGCTCTGGAAACACCATATATTTT	CATSRGFLSSGNTIYF